The clone carrying this T cell receptor beta chain was observed a few times. Its antigen is unknown. This record belongs to a study of cytomegalovirus exposure and HLA in healthy donors. Notes on the study in general: Reportedly, diagnosis of cytomegalovirus status by the classifier showed high specificity and sensitivity. As was reported, the HLA-A and HLA-B alleles of most subjects were accurately predicted from TCR beta sequences. Serostatus for CMV was the only available immune exposure information.

The donors (healthy individuals) were bone marrow donors. 13 Jbeta primers and 60 Vbeta primers were used for the PCR. Sequencing was performed with immunoSEQ multiplex PCR; in TCRdb, only in-frame clones are kept and a portion is missing. The sample shows around 130,000 clones, around three fifths of them seen only once. From germline, CDR1 is MNHEY and CDR2 SMNVEV (reference sequence). V was pared by 5 bases and J by 6 bases, with 21 bases between. This CDR3 comprises 16 residues. Sequences were obtained from PBMCs. This receptor was identified in a male donor in good health and CMV-seronegative. The V and J genes are TRBV27 and TRBJ2-3, with D possibly matching TRBD2 (5 bases). The CDR3, as DNA: TGTGCCAGCAGTGACCTTGCCGGGGTGGGGTACGATACGCAGTATTTT. Translated, it gives CASSDLAGVGYDTQYF.